This TCR beta chain was retrieved from a study of cytotoxic CD8 clonotypes in ibrutinib-treated CLL. Looking at the study overall: For this cohort, patients were ten to eleven relapsed/refractory and some 15 treatment-naive, while roughly 17 were IGHV unmutated. Study-wide points: Ibrutinib response saw clonality rise, and progression saw it return toward baseline.

Assay used: immunoSEQ multiplex PCR; TCRdb lists only in-frame clones, some missing. The repertoire holds 90,000 to 150,000 clones, with 55% to 75% as singletons. V was trimmed by 8 bases and J by 2 bases, leaving 10 bases between them. Germline CDR1 is MNHNS and CDR2 is SASEGT. CDR3 length equals 12 residues. This clone came up a few times. Antigen specificity is unknown. The receptor was isolated from a human donor with chronic lymphocytic leukemia. V gene TRBV6-1 combines with J gene TRBJ2-7; D perhaps matches TRBD1 (6 bases). The sequences come from PBMCs, collected after 24 months of ibrutinib treatment. The CDR3 here is CASLGQPYEQYF. The CDR3 DNA follows: TGTGCCAGCTTAGGACAGCCCTACGAGCAGTACTTC.